This entry concerns a single TCR beta chain. This sample is drawn from a study of breast tumors, draining lymph nodes, adjacent tissues. One entry per CDR3 protein, called by TCRdb with MiXCR from the multiplex PCR reads. The data contain some 65,000 distinct CDR3 sequences, approximately 40% of them singletons. This CDR3 is built from 13 residues. Germline CDR1 and CDR2: SQVTM and ANQGSEA. Trimming pared 0 bases from V and 1 base from J, leaving 6 bases between. The origin of this receptor is a female donor with breast cancer. Some clones in this sample may be carry-over from other donors' samples. The sample was breast tumor tissue. This chain connects TRBV29-1 to TRBJ1-2; D possibly corresponds to TRBD1 (5 bases). The CDR3, as DNA: TGCAGCGTTGAAGACAGGGATAACTATGGCTACACCTTC. Protein sequence: CSVEDRDNYGYTF.